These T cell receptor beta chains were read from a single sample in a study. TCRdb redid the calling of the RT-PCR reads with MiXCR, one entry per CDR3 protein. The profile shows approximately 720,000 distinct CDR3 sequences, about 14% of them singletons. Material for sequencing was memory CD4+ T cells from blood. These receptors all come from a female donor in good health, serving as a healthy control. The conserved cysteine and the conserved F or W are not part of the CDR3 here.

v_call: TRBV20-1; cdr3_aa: SARALGPLGSNQPQH
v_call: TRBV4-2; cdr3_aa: ASSHRSWGDEAF
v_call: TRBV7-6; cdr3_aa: ASSRLSSYEQY
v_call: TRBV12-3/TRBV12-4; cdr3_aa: ASSTRTNGEQF
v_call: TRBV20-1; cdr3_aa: SAQREGRETQY
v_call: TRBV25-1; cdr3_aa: ASSFNVRQSYNEQF
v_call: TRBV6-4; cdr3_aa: ASRAGQGATDTQY
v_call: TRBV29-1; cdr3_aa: SVEVSWGTSRYEQF
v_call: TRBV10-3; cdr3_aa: ATLDQGDPYEQY
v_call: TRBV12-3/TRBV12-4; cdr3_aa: ASSRWTGGIHEQY
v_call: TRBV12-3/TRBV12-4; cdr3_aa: ASSLANRVDQPQH
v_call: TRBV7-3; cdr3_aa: ASSLTPLQPQH
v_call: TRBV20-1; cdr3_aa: SASRGTSGLYEQY
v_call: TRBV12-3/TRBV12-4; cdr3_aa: ASSFSGRALEQF
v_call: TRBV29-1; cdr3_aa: SVVRAGGPAGELF
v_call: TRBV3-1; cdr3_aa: ASSLGILGELF
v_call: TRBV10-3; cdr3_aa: ASRDGTEAF
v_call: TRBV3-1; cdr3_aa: ASSQDPTGNAEAF
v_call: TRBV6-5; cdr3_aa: ASSGTVSYNEQF
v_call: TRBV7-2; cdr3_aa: ASSPILQETQY
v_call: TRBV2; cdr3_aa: ASLEQVGGNEQF
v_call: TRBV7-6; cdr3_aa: ASSLAHSSYNEQF
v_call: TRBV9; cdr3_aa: ASSGSFGNTIY
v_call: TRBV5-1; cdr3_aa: ASSFGTGVTGELF
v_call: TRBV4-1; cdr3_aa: ASSQVNLVSTDTQY
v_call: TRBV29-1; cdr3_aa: SGVRDYNEQF
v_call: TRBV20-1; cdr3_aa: SADTGYEQY
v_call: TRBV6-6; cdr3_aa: ASSYYATDTQY
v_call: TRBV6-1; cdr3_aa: ASKAGGMETQY
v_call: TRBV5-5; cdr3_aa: ASSFGPRQGRGGANVLT
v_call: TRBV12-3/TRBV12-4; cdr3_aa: ASSFDGPEKLF
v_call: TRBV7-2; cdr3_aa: ASSLGVAGVLDTQY
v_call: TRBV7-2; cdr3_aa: ASSLAQVGRGDTQY
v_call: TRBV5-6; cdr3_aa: ASSFYPRGNYGYT
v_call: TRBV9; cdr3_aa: ASSGRDGGLGDTQY
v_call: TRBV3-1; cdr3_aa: ASSANSGASGNTIY
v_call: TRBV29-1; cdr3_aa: SVGWGFNTEAF
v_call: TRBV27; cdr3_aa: ASSLRDRGATEAF
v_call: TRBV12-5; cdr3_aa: ASGLDPHIGGSEAF
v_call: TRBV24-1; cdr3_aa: ATRQTGDTNYGYT
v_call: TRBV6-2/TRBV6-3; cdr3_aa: ASSPTGIEAF
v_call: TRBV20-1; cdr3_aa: SARDGTRAHTDTQY
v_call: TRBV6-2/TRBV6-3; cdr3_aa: ASSYRESFVSIYGYT
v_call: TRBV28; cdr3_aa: ASSRSGWIHEQY
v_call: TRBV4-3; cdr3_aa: ASSQGYRGLNTEAF
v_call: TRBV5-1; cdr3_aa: ASSFDPLGSSTDTQY
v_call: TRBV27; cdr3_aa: ASSVLQGAGYGYT
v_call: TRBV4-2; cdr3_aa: ASSQAVGAESYNEQF
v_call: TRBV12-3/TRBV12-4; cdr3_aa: ASSLAADRGDTQY
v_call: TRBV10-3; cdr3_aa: AISAREGRDEQF
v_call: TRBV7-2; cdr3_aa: ASSPQSGRVSGEQY
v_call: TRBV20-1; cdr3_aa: SASRGRTKREIAKNIQY
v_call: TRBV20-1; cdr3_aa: SAREGTINSPLH
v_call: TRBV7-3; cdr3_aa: ASSPTGGSFSSNTDTQY